Shown below are 11 T cell receptor beta chains from a single sample sequenced in a study of Graves' ophthalmopathy and Graves' hyperthyroidism. From RNA, the CDR3 regions of TCR beta chains were amplified and sequenced. In the first round, RT-PCR was carried out with HTBI primers, and a multiplex PCR formed the second round. TCRdb analysed the multiplex PCR reads with MiXCR anew, one entry per CDR3 protein. The sample yields about 240,000 distinct CDR3 sequences, around 50% seen once. The specimen was peripheral blood. The receptors come from an adult man with Graves' ophthalmopathy.

The table lists this clonotype with a few counts. The rearrangement links TRBV20-1 to TRBJ1-2; 8 bases align to TRBD1. J lost 0 bases, V lost 1 base, and 4 bases had no gene match. Germline lookup yields CDR1 DFQATT and CDR2 SNEGSKA (reference sequence). This CDR3 contains 15 residues. In DNA, the CDR3 is TGCAGTGCTAGAGGTGGACAGGGATCTAACTATGGCTACACCTTC. Its protein product is CSARGGQGSNYGYTF.

This clonotype was seen a few times. This rearrangement joins TRBV2 to TRBJ2-2; D gene uncertain. The V gene lost 1 base and the J gene lost 3 bases, with 6 bases spanning the gap. This CDR3 is 14 amino acids long. The germline CDR1 and CDR2 sequences are SNHLY and FYNNEI. CDR3 DNA: TGTGCCAGCAGTGAAGGGTGGTACACCGGGGAGCTGTTTTTT. Translating gives CASSEGWYTGELFF.

This chain joins TRBV2 and TRBJ1-5; TRBD1 matches at 8 bases. The trim removed 1 base at V and 2 bases at J, leaving 1 base unmatched. Germline loops: CDR1 SNHLY, CDR2 FYNNEI. There are 15 residues in the CDR3. CDR3 bases: TGTGCCAGCAGTGAAGGGGGACAGGGCAATCAGCCCCAGCATTTT. Translating gives CASSEGGQGNQPQHF.

This chain links TRBV12-3 or TRBV12-4 with TRBJ1-5, with D possibly being TRBD1 (5 bases). Trimming stripped 7 bases from V and 5 bases from J, with 15 bases between. The CDR3 is 14 residues long. The CDR3 loop reads CASNQGEVYQPQHF. As DNA, the CDR3 is TGTGCCAGCAACCAAGGGGAGGTCTATCAGCCCCAGCATTTT.

The gene calls are TRBV9 and TRBJ1-3, with unresolved D. CDR3 length: 14 amino acids. Deletions cut 7 bases from V and 6 bases from J, with 17 bases between. The germline gives CDR1 SGDLS, CDR2 YYNGEE. DNA of the CDR3: TGTGCCAGCCTCCAGAGAGTAAAGGAAAACACCATATATTTT. The encoded protein is CASLQRVKENTIYF. Complete variable domain (other parts from reference TRBV9 and TRBJ1-3): DSGVTQTPKHLITATGQRVTLRCSPRSGDLSVYWYQQSLDQGLQFLIQYYNGEERAKGNILERFSAQQFPDLHSELNLSSLELGDSALYFCASLQRVKENTIYFGEGSWLTVV.

Many counts were recorded for this clonotype. V is TRBV2 and J is TRBJ1-2, with D possibly matching TRBD1 (6 bases). Trimming pared 6 bases from V and 4 bases from J, leaving 15 bases between. CDR3 length: 14 amino acids. The V gene's germline CDR1 is SNHLY and CDR2 FYNNEI. The CDR3 sequence: CASSIQGGSYGYTF. DNA for the CDR3: TGTGCCAGCAGCATACAGGGAGGCAGCTATGGCTACACCTTC. The complete variable domain, with remaining parts taken from reference TRBV2 and TRBJ1-2, reads EPEVTQTPSHQVTQMGQEVILRCVPISNHLYFYWYRQILGQKVEFLVSFYNNEISEKSEIFDDQFSVERPDGSNFTLKIRSTKLEDSAMYFCASSIQGGSYGYTFGSGTRLTVV.

The J gene is TRBJ2-7, the V gene TRBV10-3; TRBD2 agrees at 14 bases. Germline V lookup: CDR1 ENHRY, CDR2 SYGVKD. Germline trimming cut 5 bases from V and 3 bases from J; bases unmatched to any gene: 15. CDR3 length equals 19 residues. Here the CDR3 DNA reads TGTGCCATCAGTTTATGGGGGACTAGCGGGAGCCTTGGGGACTACGAGCAGTACTTC. Translating it yields CAISLWGTSGSLGDYEQYF.

The chain links TRBV20-1 to TRBJ2-5; 7 bases line up with TRBD1. J lost 5 bases, V lost 6 bases, and 9 bases had no gene match. Germline V gene data show CDR1 as DFQATT and CDR2 as SNEGSKA (reference sequence). The CDR3 loop spans 13 amino acids. CDR3 protein: CSAQDRVGETQYF. Written as DNA, the CDR3 is TGCAGTGCCCAAGACAGGGTCGGGGAGACCCAGTACTTC.

This clonotype was found a few times. The chain joins TRBV5-1 to TRBJ2-2; possibly TRBD2 for D (5 bases). From germline, CDR1 is SGHRS and CDR2 YFSETQ. There are 15 residues in the CDR3. V was trimmed by 0 bases and J by 4 bases, leaving 10 bases between them. In DNA form, the CDR3 reads TGCGCCAGCAGCTTGGAGCTCGGAGGCACCGGGGAGCTGTTTTTT. Encoded protein: CASSLELGGTGELFF.

This chain links TRBV5-8 with TRBJ2-7, with D hard to call. The CDR3 loop spans 13 amino acids. Trimming shortened V by 4 bases and J by 2 bases, and 10 bases separated the two germline ends. Germline V gene sequence: CDR1 SGHTS, CDR2 YDEGEE. The CDR3: CASSGLGPYEQYF. The CDR3 bases are TGTGCCAGCAGCGGCTTAGGGCCCTACGAGCAGTACTTC.

This clonotype has only a few counts. The chain is built from TRBV12-3 or TRBV12-4 and TRBJ2-5, with D tentatively TRBD1 or TRBD2 (5 bases each). The length of the CDR3 is 16 residues. With 5 bases removed from V and 2 bases from J, the gap between germline ends came to 18 bases. The CDR3 region is CASSPPGALAQETQYF. The CDR3 DNA reads as TGTGCCAGCAGTCCCCCCGGGGCACTGGCGCAAGAGACCCAGTACTTC.